The entry that follows covers one T cell receptor (beta chain) sequence. The table lists this clone with a count of one. The antigen this receptor binds is unknown. The sample holds no much larger clone one base away, and base qualities are not on file. The sample originates from a study of control samples from healthy donors and cancer patients (dated by TCRdb to about 2020). V and J are truncated by 0 bases and 9 bases respectively, leaving an intervening sequence of 24 bases. From cysteine to phenylalanine, the CDR3 is 17 amino acids long. Only CDR3 DNA is held: 51 bases, read in frame from base 1. The germline V gene sets CDR1 to KGHSH and CDR2 to LQKENI. Preparation of the library involved the immunoSEQ multiplex PCR assay. Not all clones reach the TCRdb copy of this immuneACCESS table, which keeps in-frame sequences only. Checked studies attribute under half of the gap to unresolved V genes and leave the rest unexplained. The sample table contains tens of thousands of clones; only one count was recorded for approximately 89% of them. The ten largest clones capture around 5.1% of the sample.

The receptor's source is a man between 60 and 70 years old with colorectal cancer. The chain was built from TRBV18 and TRBJ2-7, with the D gene not confidently named. The sample consisted of PBMCs. The CDR3 sequence is CASSPPGGGRPSSPQYF. At the DNA level, the sequence is TGTGCCAGCTCACCACCGGGTGGTGGCAGGCCAAGCTCCCCGCAGTACTTC. Full variable domain (CDR3 extended with the reference TRBV18 and TRBJ2-7 proteins): NAGVMQNPRHLVRRRGQEARLRCSPMKGHSHVYWYRQLPEEGLKFMVYLQKENIIDESGMPKERFSAEFPKEGPSILRIQQVVRGDSAAYFCASSPPGGGRPSSPQYFGPGTRLTVT.